Below are 22 T cell receptor beta chains sequenced from a single sample in a study of T cell responses to AZD1222 COVID-19 vaccine. The table came from immunoSEQ multiplex PCR; TCRdb's copy has only in-frame clones and leaves some out. The table has more than 120,000 clones, around 93% seen once. The source was peripheral blood, collected on day 0 of AZD1222 vaccination. These receptors all stem from an adult in good health.

This clone appeared a single time. The rearrangement links TRBV4-2 to TRBJ2-2; D not certain. CDR1 is LGHNA and CDR2 is YNFKEQ in the germline V gene. V lost 1 base and J lost 4, with 7 bases in between. The CDR3 runs to 14 residues. In DNA, the CDR3 is TGTGCCAGCAGCCAAGTCCCGGTCACCGGGGAGCTGTTTTTT. Its protein is CASSQVPVTGELFF.

The rearrangement joins TRBV19 to TRBJ1-3; D gene uncertain. Trimming took 3 bases from V and 5 from J, leaving 14 bases between them. CDR1 is LNHDA, CDR2 SQIVND, per germline (reference sequence). The CDR3 covers 15 residues. The CDR3 DNA follows: TGTGCCAGTAGTATTGGAACAGACACTCGAAACACCATATATTTT. Translated: CASSIGTDTRNTIYF.

The chain links TRBV2 to TRBJ1-2; D possibly corresponds to TRBD1 (5 bases). The germline gives CDR1 SNHLY, CDR2 FYNNEI. V was pared by 6 bases and J by 3 bases, with 11 bases between. The CDR3 loop spans 13 amino acids. CDR3 sequence: CASRGEGHYGYTF. For the CDR3, the DNA is TGTGCCAGCAGGGGAGAGGGGCACTATGGCTACACCTTC.

V gene TRBV30 combines with J gene TRBJ1-1, with a possible D match to TRBD1 (5 bases). The V end was cut by 4 bases, the J end by 1 base, with 19 bases between. CDR1 GTSNPN and CDR2 SVGIG come from the germline V gene (reference sequence). The CDR3 is 16 residues long. The CDR3 sequence is CAWTKWGWGRNTEAFF. The CDR3 DNA reads as TGTGCCTGGACAAAATGGGGGTGGGGCAGGAACACTGAAGCTTTCTTT.

This clone was recorded once. This chain uses TRBV3-1 (or the pseudogene TRBV3-2) with TRBJ1-1; tentative D call: TRBD1 (5 bases). Trimming left V 1 base short and J 6 bases short, with 9 bases between. The length of the CDR3 is 13 residues. Germline V gives CDR1 LGHDT, CDR2 YNNKEL (reference sequence). CDR3 region: CASSQGGRSEAFF. Written as DNA, the CDR3 is TGTGCCAGCAGCCAAGGGGGACGGTCTGAAGCTTTCTTT.

This chain connects TRBV7-2 to TRBJ2-5, with D possibly being TRBD2 (7 bases). The germline V gene encodes CDR1 SGHTA and CDR2 FQGNSA. V shed 3 bases and J shed 3 bases, with 14 bases lying between them. The CDR3 is made up of 15 amino acids. CDR3 bases: TGTGCCAGCAGCTTGGTGGGGGGGCCCAAAGAGACCCAGTACTTC. Translation gives CASSLVGGPKETQYF.

The V gene is TRBV11-2, the J gene TRBJ2-1; D ambiguous. The CDR3 is made up of 14 amino acids. V lost 6 bases and J lost 1, with 10 bases in between. Germline-derived CDR1 and CDR2 are SGHAT and FQNNGV. The CDR3 sequence: CASRPWGSYNEQFF. The CDR3 nucleotides are TGTGCCAGCAGACCCTGGGGTTCCTACAATGAGCAGTTCTTC.

The rearrangement joins TRBV6-2 or TRBV6-3 to TRBJ1-2, with D possibly matching TRBD1 (5 bases). CDR1 and CDR2 (germline): MNHEY, SVGEGT. V lost 0 bases and J lost 6, with 14 bases in between. The CDR3 covers 15 residues. CDR3 sequence (DNA): TGTGCCAGCAGTTACTCGGGAAGATCGGGGCATGGCTACACCTTC. Residues: CASSYSGRSGHGYTF.

A word on this clone: Here the CDR3 omits its conserved ending phenylalanine or tryptophan, so a read error is the likely source. The DNA is omitted, as the CDR3 cannot be located on it reliably, and the CDR3 follows TCRdb's listing. This chain uses TRBV15 with TRBJ1-1; the listed D gene, TRBD1, was not tested against the DNA. The CDR3 region is 12 residues in length, termini included. Germline values: CDR1 LNHNV, CDR2 YYDKDF (reference sequence). The chain's CDR3 is CATSRDYQAWSS.

Comments on this clone: A read error may produce the germline difference seen at one junction end. V and J are TRBV7-2 and TRBJ1-3; 7 bases map to TRBD1. The CDR3 is 14 residues long. CDR1 and CDR2 from the germline V gene are SGHTA and FQGNSA. CDR3 protein: CASSLGQVGNTIYF. The CDR3 nucleotides read TGTGCCAGCAGTTTAGGACAGGTCGGAAACACCATATATTTT.

A single count supports this clone. The chain couples TRBV5-8 to TRBJ2-7; TRBD2 matches at 7 bases. The V segment lost 0 bases and the J segment 3 bases; nucleotides outside the gene matches: 6. CDR3 size: 15 residues. Germline V CDR1 and CDR2: SGHTS, YDEGEE. The CDR3 sequence is CASSLEAGRVYEQYF. The CDR3 DNA reads TGTGCCAGCAGCTTGGAGGCAGGGAGGGTCTACGAGCAGTACTTC.

This rearrangement joins TRBV7-2 to TRBJ2-3; possibly TRBD1 for D (5 bases). This CDR3 spans 13 amino acids. Trimming shortened V by 2 bases and J by 6 bases, and 9 bases separated the two germline ends. The germline V gene encodes CDR1 SGHTA and CDR2 FQGNSA. The CDR3 sequence is CASSLKQVDTQYF. CDR3 in DNA: TGTGCCAGCAGCTTAAAACAGGTCGATACGCAGTATTTT. The entire variable domain, with the rest obtained from reference TRBV7-2 and TRBJ2-3, is as follows: GAGVSQSPSNKVTEKGKDVELRCDPISGHTALYWYRQSLGQGLEFLIYFQGNSAPDKSGLPSDRFSAERTGGSVSTLTIQRTQQEDSAVYLCASSLKQVDTQYFGPGTRLTVL.

The chain has TRBV7-9 and TRBJ1-4, with TRBD1 as a possible D gene (6 bases). The CDR3 is 16 residues long. Germline V lookup: CDR1 SEHNR, CDR2 FQNEAQ (reference sequence). Trimming cost V 2 bases and J 8 bases, with 18 bases left between them. CDR3 coding DNA: TGTGCCAGCAGCTTAAGGTCAGGGGCTAACGAGGAAAAACTGTTTTTT. This translates into CASSLRSGANEEKLFF.

The chain combines TRBV27 with TRBJ1-2, with 9 bases aligning to TRBD1. Trimming at V came to 5 bases and at J to 8 bases, leaving 9 bases not matched to a gene. This CDR3 has 14 amino acids. Germline lookup yields CDR1 MNHEY and CDR2 SMNVEV (reference sequence). The CDR3 DNA follows: TGTGCCAGCAGTCTGGACAGGGGTTTCACGGGCTACACCTTC. Protein sequence: CASSLDRGFTGYTF.

This chain uses TRBV9 with TRBJ2-3; D is undetermined. Between the trimmed V and J ends, which lost 4 bases and 0 bases, there was a span of 21 bases. In germline, CDR1 is SGDLS, CDR2 YYNGEE. The CDR3 is 18 residues long. CDR3 amino acids: CASSSTPIGLYSTDTQYF. The CDR3 bases are TGTGCCAGCAGCTCCACCCCCATTGGGCTTTATAGCACAGATACGCAGTATTTT.

This clone was detected once. The chain is built from TRBV9 and TRBJ2-7; a possible D gene is TRBD2 (6 bases). The germline CDR1 and CDR2 sequences are SGDLS and YYNGEE. The CDR3 is 15 amino acids. Between the trimmed V and J ends, which lost 0 bases and 0 bases, there was a span of 10 bases. CDR3 protein: CASSVGPGDSYEQYF. In DNA form, the CDR3 reads TGTGCCAGCAGCGTAGGTCCGGGGGACTCCTACGAGCAGTACTTC.

The chain combines TRBV29-1 with TRBJ1-1, with 7 bases lining up with TRBD1. From germline, CDR1 is SQVTM and CDR2 ANQGSEA. Losses at the gene ends were 4 bases for V and 1 base for J; bases not matched to a gene: 6. The CDR3 runs 14 residues. CDR3 sequence: CSVGRQGSNTEAFF. The CDR3, as DNA: TGCAGCGTTGGGCGACAGGGCTCGAACACTGAAGCTTTCTTT.

As to this clone: Other DNA sequences of this sample code for an identical CDR3. The rearrangement links TRBV11-3 to TRBJ2-1; D may be TRBD2 (6 bases). The length of the CDR3 is 13 residues. The germline V and J ends were trimmed by 2 bases and 7 bases, with 9 bases remaining between them. Germline CDR1 and CDR2: SGHNT and YENEEA. The chain's CDR3 is CASSLSGGNEQFF. The CDR3 region has the DNA TGTGCCAGCAGCTTAAGTGGGGGGAATGAGCAGTTCTTC.

This clone appeared once. The rearrangement uses TRBV19 and TRBJ2-3, with D possibly TRBD2 on 6 matching bases. Deletions cut 3 bases from V and 7 bases from J, with 23 bases between. There are 17 residues in the CDR3. Germline CDR1 LNHDA, CDR2 SQIVND (reference sequence). The CDR3 region is CASSMARRGAGRNTQYF. The DNA of the CDR3 is TGTGCCAGTAGTATGGCCCGAAGAGGGGCCGGGAGAAATACGCAGTATTTT.

The J gene is TRBJ1-1, the V gene TRBV2; D remains ambiguous. V shed 3 bases and J shed 0 bases, with 8 bases lying between them. The CDR3 is 14 amino acids. Germline CDR1 reads SNHLY; CDR2 reads FYNNEI. This CDR3 reads CASSDALMNTEAFF. CDR3 bases: TGTGCCAGCAGTGATGCCCTTATGAACACTGAAGCTTTCTTT.

The rearrangement links TRBV19 to TRBJ1-1; D call uncertain. The CDR3 extends over 12 amino acids. The V gene's germline CDR1 is LNHDA and CDR2 SQIVND (reference sequence). Deletions cut 8 bases from V and 1 base from J, with 8 bases between. The CDR3 DNA reads as TGTGCCAGTTCCTCAAGGAACACTGAAGCTTTCTTT. Its protein is CASSSRNTEAFF. Together with reference TRBV19 and TRBJ1-1, the CDR3 gives the full variable domain: DGGITQSPKYLFRKEGQNVTLSCEQNLNHDAMYWYRQDPGQGLRLIYYSQIVNDFQKGDIAEGYSVSREKKESFPLTVTSAQKNPTAFYLCASSSRNTEAFFGQGTRLTVV.

This chain joins TRBV6-2 or TRBV6-3 and TRBJ2-7; weak D call: TRBD1 (5 bases). This CDR3 has 14 amino acids. Trimming took off 0 bases at V and 3 bases at J, with 9 bases between the two ends. Germline loops: CDR1 MNHEY, CDR2 SVGEGT. CDR3 region: CASSYSGLVYEQYF. The CDR3 nucleotides read TGTGCCAGCAGTTACTCGGGGCTTGTCTACGAGCAGTACTTC.